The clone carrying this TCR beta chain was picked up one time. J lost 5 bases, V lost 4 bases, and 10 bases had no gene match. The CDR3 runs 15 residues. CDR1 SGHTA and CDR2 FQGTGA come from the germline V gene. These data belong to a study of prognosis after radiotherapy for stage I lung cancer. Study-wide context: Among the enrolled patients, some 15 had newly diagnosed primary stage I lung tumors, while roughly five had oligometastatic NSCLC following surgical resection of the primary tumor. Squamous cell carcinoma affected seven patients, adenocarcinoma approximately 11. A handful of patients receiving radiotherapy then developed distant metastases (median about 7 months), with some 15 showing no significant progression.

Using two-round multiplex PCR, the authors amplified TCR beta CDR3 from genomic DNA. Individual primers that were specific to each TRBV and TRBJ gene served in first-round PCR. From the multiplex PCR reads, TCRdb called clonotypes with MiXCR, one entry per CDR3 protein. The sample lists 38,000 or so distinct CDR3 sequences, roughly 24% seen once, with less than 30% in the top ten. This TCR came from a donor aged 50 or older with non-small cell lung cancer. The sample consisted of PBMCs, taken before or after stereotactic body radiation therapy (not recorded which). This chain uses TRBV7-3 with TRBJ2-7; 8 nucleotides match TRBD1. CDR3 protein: CASSSGQGRFDEQYF. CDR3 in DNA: TGTGCCAGCAGCTCCGGACAGGGTCGGTTCGACGAGCAGTACTTC.